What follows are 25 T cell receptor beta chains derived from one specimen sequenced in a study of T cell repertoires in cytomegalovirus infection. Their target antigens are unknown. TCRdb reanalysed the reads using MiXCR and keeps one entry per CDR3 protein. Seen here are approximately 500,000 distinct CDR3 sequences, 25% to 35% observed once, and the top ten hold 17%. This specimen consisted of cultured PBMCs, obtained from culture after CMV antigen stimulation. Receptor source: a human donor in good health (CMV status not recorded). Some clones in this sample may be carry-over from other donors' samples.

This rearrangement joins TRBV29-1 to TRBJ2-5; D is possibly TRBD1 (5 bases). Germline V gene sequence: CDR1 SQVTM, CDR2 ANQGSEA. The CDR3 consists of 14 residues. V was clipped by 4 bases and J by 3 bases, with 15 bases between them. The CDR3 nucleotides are TGCAGCGTTGTTGGCTGGGGCAGGGAAGAGACCCAGTACTTC. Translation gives CSVVGWGREETQYF. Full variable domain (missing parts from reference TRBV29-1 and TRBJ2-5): SAVISQKPSRDICQRGTSLTIQCQVDSQVTMMFWYRQQPGQSLTLIATANQGSEATYESGFVIDKFPISRPNLTFSTLTVSNMSPEDSSIYLCSVVGWGREETQYFGPGTRLLVL.

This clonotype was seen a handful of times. The CDR3 region has the DNA TGTGCCAGCAGCCCGGAGACAGGGGGCAATCAGCCCCAGCATTTT. This sequence encodes CASSPETGGNQPQHF. The chain is built from TRBV7-9 and TRBJ1-5, with 8 bases matching TRBD1. The CDR3 runs 15 residues. Trimming removed 5 bases from V and 2 bases from J; junction bases left unmatched: 5. Germline-derived CDR1 and CDR2 are SEHNR and FQNEAQ (reference sequence). Filled out from reference TRBV7-9 and TRBJ1-5, the complete variable domain reads DTGVSQNPRHKITKRGQNVTFRCDPISEHNRLYWYRQTLGQGPEFLTYFQNEAQLEKSRLLSDRFSAERPKGSFSTLEIQRTEQGDSAMYLCASSPETGGNQPQHFGDGTRLSIL.

DNA for the CDR3: TGCGCCAGCAGGAGAGAAAGGGGGCAGGGTTCCTACAATGAGCAGTTCTTC. As protein: CASRRERGQGSYNEQFF. The V gene is TRBV5-1, the J gene TRBJ2-1, with 7 bases lining up with TRBD1. Trimming removed 5 bases from V and 1 base from J; junction bases left unmatched: 12. The CDR3 length is 17 residues. Germline V gene sequence: CDR1 SGHRS, CDR2 YFSETQ. Full variable domain (missing parts from reference TRBV5-1 and TRBJ2-1): KAGVTQTPRYLIKTRGQQVTLSCSPISGHRSVSWYQQTPGQGLQFLFEYFSETQRNKGNFPGRFSGRQFSNSRSEMNVSTLELGDSALYLCASRRERGQGSYNEQFFGPGTRLTVL.

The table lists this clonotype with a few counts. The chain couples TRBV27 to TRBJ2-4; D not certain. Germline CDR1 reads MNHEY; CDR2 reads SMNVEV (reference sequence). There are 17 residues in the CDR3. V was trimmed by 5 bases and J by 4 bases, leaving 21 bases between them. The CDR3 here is CASSPDLYTLVKNIQYF. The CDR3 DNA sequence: TGTGCCAGCAGTCCTGACTTATATACCCTGGTTAAAAACATTCAGTACTTC.

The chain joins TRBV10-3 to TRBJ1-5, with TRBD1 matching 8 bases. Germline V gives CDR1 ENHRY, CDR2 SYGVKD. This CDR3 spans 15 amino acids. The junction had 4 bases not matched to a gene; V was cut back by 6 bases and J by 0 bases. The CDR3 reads CAISPDRASNQPQHF. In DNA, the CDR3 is TGTGCCATCAGCCCGGACAGGGCTAGCAATCAGCCCCAGCATTTT.

CDR3 loop: CASSLDRVPGANVLTF. The CDR3 coding sequence is TGTGCCAGCAGTTTAGATAGGGTTCCCGGGGCCAACGTCCTGACTTTC. This sequence joins TRBV12-3 or TRBV12-4 and TRBJ2-6; no clear D gene. This CDR3 has 16 residues. V lost 1 base and J lost 4, with 11 bases in between.

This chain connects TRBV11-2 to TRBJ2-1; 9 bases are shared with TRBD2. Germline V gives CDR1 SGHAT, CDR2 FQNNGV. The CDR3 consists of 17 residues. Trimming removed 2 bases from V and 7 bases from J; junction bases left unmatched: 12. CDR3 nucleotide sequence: TGTGCCAGCAGCTTATTGCGGGGCGGGAGGGCCGCTAATGAGCAGTTCTTC. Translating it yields CASSLLRGGRAANEQFF.

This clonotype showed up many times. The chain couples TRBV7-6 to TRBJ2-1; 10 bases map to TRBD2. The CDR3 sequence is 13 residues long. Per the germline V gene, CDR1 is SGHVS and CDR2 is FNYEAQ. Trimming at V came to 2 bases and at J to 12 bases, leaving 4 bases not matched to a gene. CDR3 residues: CASSLLAGVGQFF. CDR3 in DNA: TGTGCCAGCAGCTTACTAGCGGGGGTGGGGCAGTTCTTC.

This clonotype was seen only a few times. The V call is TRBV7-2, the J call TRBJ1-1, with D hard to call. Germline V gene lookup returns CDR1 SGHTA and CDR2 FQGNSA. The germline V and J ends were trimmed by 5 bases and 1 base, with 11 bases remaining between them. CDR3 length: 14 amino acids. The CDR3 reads CASSGLAPNTEAFF. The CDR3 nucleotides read TGTGCCAGCAGCGGACTGGCGCCGAACACTGAAGCTTTCTTT.

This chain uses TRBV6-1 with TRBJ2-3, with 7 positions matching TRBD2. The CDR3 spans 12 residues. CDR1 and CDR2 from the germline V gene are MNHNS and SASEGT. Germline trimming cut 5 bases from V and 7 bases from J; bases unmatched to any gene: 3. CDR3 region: CASSQTSHTQYF. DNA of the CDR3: TGTGCCAGCAGTCAGACTAGCCATACGCAGTATTTT.

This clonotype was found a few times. The CDR3: CASRSPGQGNTGELFF. In DNA form, the CDR3 reads TGTGCCAGCAGGTCCCCGGGACAGGGTAACACCGGGGAGCTGTTTTTT. The chain combines TRBV6-6 with TRBJ2-2, with TRBD1 identical over 9 bases. CDR3 length: 16 residues. Germline V gene lookup returns CDR1 MNHNY and CDR2 SVGAGI (reference sequence). V shed 6 bases, J shed 2 bases, and the junction held 7 bases outside the gene matches.

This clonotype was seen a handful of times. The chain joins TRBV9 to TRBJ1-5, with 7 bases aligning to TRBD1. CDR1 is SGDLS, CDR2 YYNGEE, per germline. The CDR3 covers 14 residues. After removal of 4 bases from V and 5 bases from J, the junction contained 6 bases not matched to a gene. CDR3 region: CASSLRDRDQPQHF. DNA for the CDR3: TGTGCCAGCAGCCTTCGGGACAGAGATCAGCCCCAGCATTTT.

The CDR3 coding sequence is TGTGCCAGCAGCTCGTGGGAGAACAACTGGCGGACCCAGTACTTC. Amino acid sequence: CASSSWENNWRTQYF. The chain couples TRBV11-1 to TRBJ2-5; D may be TRBD2 (5 bases). V was trimmed by 4 bases and J by 7 bases, leaving 19 bases between them. The CDR3 is 15 amino acids. From germline, CDR1 is SGHAT and CDR2 FQDESV (reference sequence).

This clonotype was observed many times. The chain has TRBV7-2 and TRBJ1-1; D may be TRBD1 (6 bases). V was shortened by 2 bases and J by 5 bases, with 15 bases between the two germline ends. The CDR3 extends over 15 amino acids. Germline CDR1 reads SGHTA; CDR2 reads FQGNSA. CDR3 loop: CASSLSGQIRTEAFF. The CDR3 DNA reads TGTGCCAGCAGCTTATCTGGACAGATTAGAACTGAAGCTTTCTTT.

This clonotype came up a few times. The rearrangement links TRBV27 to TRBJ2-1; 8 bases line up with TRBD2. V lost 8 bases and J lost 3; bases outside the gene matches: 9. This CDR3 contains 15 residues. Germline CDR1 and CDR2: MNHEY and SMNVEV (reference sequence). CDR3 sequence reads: CASFPAGGLYNEQFF. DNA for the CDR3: TGTGCCAGCTTCCCCGCGGGAGGTCTCTACAATGAGCAGTTCTTC.

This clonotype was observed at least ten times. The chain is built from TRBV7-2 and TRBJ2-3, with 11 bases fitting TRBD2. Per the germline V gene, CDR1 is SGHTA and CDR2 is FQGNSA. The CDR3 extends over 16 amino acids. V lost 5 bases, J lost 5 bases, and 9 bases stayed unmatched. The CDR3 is CASSRRGLAGGDTQYF. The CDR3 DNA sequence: TGTGCCAGCAGCAGAAGGGGTCTAGCGGGAGGAGATACGCAGTATTTT.

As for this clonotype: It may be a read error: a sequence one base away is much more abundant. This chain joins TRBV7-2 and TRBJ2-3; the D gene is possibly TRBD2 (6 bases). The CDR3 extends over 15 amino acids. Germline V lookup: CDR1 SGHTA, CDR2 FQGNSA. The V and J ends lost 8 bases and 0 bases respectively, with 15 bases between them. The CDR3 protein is CASRDRDSSTDTQYF. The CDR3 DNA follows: TGTGCCAGCCGCGACCGGGACTCGAGCACAGATACGCAGTATTTT.

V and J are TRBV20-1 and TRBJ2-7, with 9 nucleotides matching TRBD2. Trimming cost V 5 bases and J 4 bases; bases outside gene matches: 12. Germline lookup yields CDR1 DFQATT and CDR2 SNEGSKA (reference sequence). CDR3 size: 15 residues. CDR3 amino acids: CSARTERGAIYEQYF. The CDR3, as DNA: TGCAGTGCTCGGACCGAGCGGGGGGCCATATACGAGCAGTACTTC.

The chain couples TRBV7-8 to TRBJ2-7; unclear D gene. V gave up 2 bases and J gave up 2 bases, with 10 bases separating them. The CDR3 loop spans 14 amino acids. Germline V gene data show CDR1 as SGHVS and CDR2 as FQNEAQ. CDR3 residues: CASSLRDPAYEQYF. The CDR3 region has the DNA TGTGCCAGCAGCTTAAGAGACCCGGCCTACGAGCAGTACTTC.

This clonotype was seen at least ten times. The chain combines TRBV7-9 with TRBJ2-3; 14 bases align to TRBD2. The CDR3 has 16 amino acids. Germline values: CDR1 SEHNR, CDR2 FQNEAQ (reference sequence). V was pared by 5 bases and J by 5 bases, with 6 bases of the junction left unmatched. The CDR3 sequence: CASSGTSGSRGDTQYF. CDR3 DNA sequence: TGTGCCAGCAGCGGGACTAGCGGGAGCCGCGGAGATACGCAGTATTTT.

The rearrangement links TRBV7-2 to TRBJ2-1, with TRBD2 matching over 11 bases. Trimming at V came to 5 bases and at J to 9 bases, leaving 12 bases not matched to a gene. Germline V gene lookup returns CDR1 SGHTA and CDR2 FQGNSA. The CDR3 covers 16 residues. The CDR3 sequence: CASSRQIAGGLREQFF. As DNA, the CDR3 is TGTGCCAGCAGCCGACAGATAGCGGGAGGGCTTCGTGAGCAGTTCTTC.

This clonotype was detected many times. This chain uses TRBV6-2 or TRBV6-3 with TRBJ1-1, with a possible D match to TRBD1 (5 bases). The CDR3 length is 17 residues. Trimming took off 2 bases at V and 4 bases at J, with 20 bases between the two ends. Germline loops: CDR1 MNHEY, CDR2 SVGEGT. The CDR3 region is CASSYTSVGVWTTEAFF. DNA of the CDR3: TGTGCCAGCAGTTACACCAGCGTGGGGGTTTGGACCACTGAAGCTTTCTTT.

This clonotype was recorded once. The chain's CDR3 is CASSELQGQGIANEQFF. In nucleotides, the CDR3 is TGTGCCAGCAGTGAACTCCAAGGACAGGGTATAGCGAATGAGCAGTTCTTC. This chain uses TRBV25-1 with TRBJ2-1; 8 nucleotides align to TRBD1. Germline V gene sequence: CDR1 MGHDK, CDR2 SYGVNS. The CDR3 extends over 17 amino acids. Trimming took 2 bases from V and 7 from J; bases not matched to a gene: 13.

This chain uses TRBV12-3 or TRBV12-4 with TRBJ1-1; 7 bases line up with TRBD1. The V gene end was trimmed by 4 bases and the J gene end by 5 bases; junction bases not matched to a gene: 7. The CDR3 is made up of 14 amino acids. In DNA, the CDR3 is TGTGCCAGCAGTTATACAGGGGTAGGGACTGAAGCTTTCTTT. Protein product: CASSYTGVGTEAFF.

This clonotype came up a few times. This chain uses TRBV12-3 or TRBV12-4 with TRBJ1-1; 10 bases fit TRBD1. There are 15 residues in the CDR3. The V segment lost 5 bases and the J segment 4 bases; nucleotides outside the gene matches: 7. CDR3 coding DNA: TGTGCCAGCAGTCCTAGGGACAGGGGAGGCACTGAAGCTTTCTTT. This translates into CASSPRDRGGTEAFF.